Below are 17 T cell receptor beta chains sequenced from a single sample in a study of T-cell memory formation after mild COVID-19. TCRdb called the 5' RACE reads again in MiXCR, with one record for every CDR3 protein. This repertoire shows roughly 610,000 distinct CDR3 sequences, 17% found once; its top ten account for about 8.1%. Sequencing was done on a sample of PBMCs or a T cell subset sorted from them (not recorded which). Receptor source: an adult woman who had mild COVID-19 (a few samples of this study predate the infection). Cell type and time point are not known.

The CDR3, as DNA: TGTGCCAGTAGTAATATCCAGGGGGCGCGAGCTTTCTTT. Amino acids: CASSNIQGARAFF. The gene calls are TRBV19 and TRBJ1-1; 8 bases are a match to TRBD1. The CDR3 covers 13 residues. Unmatched junction bases numbered 8, after V lost 4 bases and J lost 10 bases. CDR1 is LNHDA, CDR2 SQIVND, per germline (reference sequence).

The gene calls are TRBV5-1 and TRBJ2-3; TRBD1 matches at 9 bases. Losses at the gene ends were 4 bases for V and 1 base for J; bases not matched to a gene: 10. Germline V gene sequence: CDR1 SGHRS, CDR2 YFSETQ. This CDR3 has 17 residues. CDR3 sequence (DNA): TGCGCCAGCAGCGCACGTCCGGGACAGGGACGCACAGATACGCAGTATTTT. Its protein is CASSARPGQGRTDTQYF.

The chain links TRBV3-1 to TRBJ1-6; D uncertain. Germline CDR1 is LGHDT and CDR2 is YNNKEL (reference sequence). The V gene lost 1 base and the J gene lost 0 bases, with 7 bases spanning the gap. The CDR3 contains 16 residues. As DNA, the CDR3 is TGTGCCAGCAGCCAAGGAGGTAGCTCCTATAATTCACCCCTCCACTTT. Encoded protein: CASSQGGSSYNSPLHF.

The V call is TRBV6-2 or TRBV6-3, the J call TRBJ1-5; unclear D gene. V was shortened by 5 bases and J by 2 bases, with 13 bases between the two germline ends. Germline V gene lookup returns CDR1 MNHEY and CDR2 SVGEGT. The CDR3 is 15 amino acids. Written as DNA, the CDR3 is TGTGCCAGCAGTGTTGCAAGGGAGGGCAATCAGCCCCAGCATTTT. Its translation is CASSVAREGNQPQHF.

This clonotype occurred a few times. The chain links TRBV7-3 to TRBJ1-1; D is ambiguous. V dropped 5 bases and J dropped 1 base, with 8 bases sitting between them. The CDR3 totals 13 residues. Looked up from germline, CDR1 is SGHTA and CDR2 is FQGTGA. CDR3 sequence reads: CASSRDTNTEAFF. In DNA form, the CDR3 reads TGTGCCAGCAGCCGCGACACGAACACTGAAGCTTTCTTT.

V gene TRBV7-9 combines with J gene TRBJ2-1, with 8 bases matching TRBD2. Germline loops: CDR1 SEHNR, CDR2 FQNEAQ (reference sequence). With V trimmed by 3 bases and J by 8 bases, 6 bases remained unmatched. The CDR3 has 14 amino acids. The chain's CDR3 is CASSLGRGAYEQFF. The CDR3, as DNA: TGTGCCAGCAGCTTGGGGCGGGGGGCCTATGAGCAGTTCTTC. The variable domain in full, with the rest retrieved from reference TRBV7-9 and TRBJ2-1, is DTGVSQNPRHKITKRGQNVTFRCDPISEHNRLYWYRQTLGQGPEFLTYFQNEAQLEKSRLLSDRFSAERPKGSFSTLEIQRTEQGDSAMYLCASSLGRGAYEQFFGPGTRLTVL.

This clonotype has just a few counts. V is TRBV2 and J is TRBJ1-1, with D perhaps TRBD1 (5 bases). Trimming cost V 3 bases and J 7 bases, with 9 bases left between them. Germline CDR1 is SNHLY and CDR2 is FYNNEI. CDR3 length: 12 residues. Here the CDR3 DNA reads TGTGCCAGCAGTGACCAAGGGGTTGAAGCTTTCTTT. Translated, it gives CASSDQGVEAFF.

The chain uses TRBV24-1 and TRBJ2-5, with D uncertain. The germline V gene has CDR1 KGHDR and CDR2 SFDVKD. Trimming shortened V by 3 bases and J by 4 bases, and 11 bases separated the two germline ends. The CDR3 length is 14 residues. The DNA for the CDR3 is TGTGCCACCAGTGATGGTCTCTTGAGAGAGACCCAGTACTTC. Translating gives CATSDGLLRETQYF.

This clonotype was detected a few times. The rearrangement joins TRBV4-3 to TRBJ2-3; 9 bases align to TRBD2. The CDR3 totals 19 residues. V was clipped by 0 bases and J by 3 bases; unmatched bases: 13. CDR1 is LGHNA, CDR2 YSLEER, per germline. CDR3: CASSQDLLTSGRRTDTQYF. The CDR3 DNA sequence: TGCGCCAGCAGCCAAGATTTATTGACAAGCGGGAGGAGGACAGATACGCAGTATTTT.

The V call is TRBV11-3, the J call TRBJ2-1; possible D gene TRBD1, 5 bases. Germline loops: CDR1 SGHNT, CDR2 YENEEA. Trimming took off 3 bases at V and 7 bases at J, with 10 bases between the two ends. The CDR3 sequence is 13 residues long. The CDR3 protein is CASSLSGINEQFF. CDR3 DNA sequence: TGTGCCAGCAGCTTGTCAGGGATTAATGAGCAGTTCTTC.

This clonotype was counted between two and nine times. The CDR3 region is CASSLARLAGPRAGELFF. The CDR3 nucleotides read TGTGCCAGCAGCTTAGCGCGACTAGCGGGACCGAGGGCCGGGGAGCTGTTTTTT. The genes are TRBV7-2 and TRBJ2-2; 11 bases line up with TRBD2. The CDR3 contains 18 residues. CDR1 is SGHTA, CDR2 FQGNSA, per germline. Losses at the gene ends were 0 bases for V and 6 bases for J; bases not matched to a gene: 9.

This clonotype was picked up many times. The chain has TRBV29-1 and TRBJ2-7; D is possibly TRBD1 (6 bases). CDR1 SQVTM and CDR2 ANQGSEA come from the germline V gene. The CDR3 loop spans 16 amino acids. Trimming pared 1 base from V and 0 bases from J, leaving 16 bases between. This CDR3 reads CSVEVETGDLSYEQYF. CDR3 nucleotides: TGCAGCGTTGAAGTGGAGACAGGCGACCTCTCCTACGAGCAGTACTTC.

The J gene is TRBJ2-2, the V gene TRBV6-6; TRBD2 matches at 8 bases. The CDR3 runs to 15 residues. V shed 4 bases and J 5 bases; nucleotides not matched to a gene: 6. From germline, CDR1 is MNHNY and CDR2 SVGAGI (reference sequence). The CDR3 coding sequence is TGTGCCAGCAGTTTAAGACTAGCGAGGACCGGGGAGCTGTTTTTT. Translated, it gives CASSLRLARTGELFF.

This clonotype was seen a few times. This sequence joins TRBV12-3 or TRBV12-4 and TRBJ2-3, with D possibly TRBD2 on 5 matching bases. The CDR3 is 14 amino acids. Trimming removed 7 bases at V and 4 bases at J, with 15 bases between. The CDR3 nucleotides read TGTGCCAGCATGAGCCGGGGTTTAGCAGATACGCAGTATTTT. This encodes CASMSRGLADTQYF.

V and J are TRBV18 and TRBJ1-2, with D possibly TRBD1 on 5 matching bases. This CDR3 contains 13 residues. V was pared by 3 bases and J by 8 bases, with 13 bases between. CDR1 is KGHSH and CDR2 is LQKENI in the germline V gene. The CDR3 nucleotides read TGTGCCAGCTCACCTCAGGGTCCAAGAGGCTACACCTTC. It yields the protein CASSPQGPRGYTF.

The CDR3 sequence is CASSDDREQYF. Written as DNA, the CDR3 is TGTGCCAGCAGCGACGACAGGGAGCAGTACTTC. V and J are TRBV13 and TRBJ2-7, with D perhaps matching TRBD1 (6 bases). The CDR3 is 11 amino acids. V gave up 5 bases and J gave up 7 bases, with 9 bases separating them. CDR1 is PRHDT, CDR2 FYEKMQ, per germline (reference sequence).

This clonotype was seen a few times. The chain uses TRBV4-3 and TRBJ2-3, with a weak D call TRBD2 (6 bases). There are 13 residues in the CDR3. Trimming cost V 2 bases and J 5 bases, with 8 bases left between them. Germline V gives CDR1 LGHNA, CDR2 YSLEER. The CDR3 here is CASSQPGEDTQYF. DNA of the CDR3: TGCGCCAGCAGCCAACCGGGAGAAGATACGCAGTATTTT.